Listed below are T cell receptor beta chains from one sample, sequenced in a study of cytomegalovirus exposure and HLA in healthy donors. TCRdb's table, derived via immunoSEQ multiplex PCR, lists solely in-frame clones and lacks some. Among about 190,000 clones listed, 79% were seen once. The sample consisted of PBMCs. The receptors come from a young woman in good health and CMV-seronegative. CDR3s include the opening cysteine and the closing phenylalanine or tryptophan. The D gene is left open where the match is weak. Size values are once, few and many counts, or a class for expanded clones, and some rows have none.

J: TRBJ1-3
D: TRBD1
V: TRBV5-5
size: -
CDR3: CASSLVLTGGIGNTIYF
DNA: TGTGCCAGCAGCTTGGTTCTCACAGGGGGCATTGGAAACACCATATATTTT

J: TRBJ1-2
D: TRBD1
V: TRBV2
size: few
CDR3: CASRGQGSYGYTF
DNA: TGTGCCAGCAGAGGACAGGGGAGTTATGGCTACACCTTC

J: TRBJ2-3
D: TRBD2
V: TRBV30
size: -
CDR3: CAWSRRTSGMGGDTQYF
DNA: TGTGCCTGGAGCAGAAGGACTAGCGGGATGGGAGGAGATACGCAGTATTTT

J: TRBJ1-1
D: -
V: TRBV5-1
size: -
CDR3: CASSLASGRATVTEAFF
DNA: TGCGCCAGCAGCCTGGCTTCAGGGAGGGCGACGGTCACTGAAGCTTTCTTT

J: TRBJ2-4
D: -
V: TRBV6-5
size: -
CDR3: CASSYSAYRANIQYF
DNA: TGTGCCAGCAGTTACTCCGCCTACAGGGCTAACATTCAGTACTTC

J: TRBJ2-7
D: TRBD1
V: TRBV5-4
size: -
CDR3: CASSTGVPGTGRMKYF
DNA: TGTGCCAGCAGCACCGGGGTCCCAGGGACAGGGAGGATGAAGTACTTC

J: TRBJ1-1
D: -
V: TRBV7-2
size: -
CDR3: CASSWGQNTEAFF
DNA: TGTGCCAGCAGCTGGGGACAGAACACTGAAGCTTTCTTT

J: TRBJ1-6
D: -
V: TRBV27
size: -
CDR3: CASSGLPGTNSPLHF
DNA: TGTGCCAGCAGTGGTCTCCCGGGTACCAATTCACCCCTCCACTTT

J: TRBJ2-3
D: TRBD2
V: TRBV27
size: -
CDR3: CASSQRLAGGPRTDTQYF
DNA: TGTGCCAGCAGTCAGAGACTAGCGGGGGGGCCCAGGACAGATACGCAGTATTTT

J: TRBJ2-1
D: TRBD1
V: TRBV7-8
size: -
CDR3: CASSPTYRGSYNEQFF
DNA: TGTGCCAGCAGCCCCACGTACAGGGGTTCCTACAATGAGCAGTTCTTC

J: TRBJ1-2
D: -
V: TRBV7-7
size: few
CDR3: CASSLSLRTQKNYGYTF
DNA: TGTGCCAGCAGCTTATCTCTCAGGACTCAAAAGAACTATGGCTACACCTTC

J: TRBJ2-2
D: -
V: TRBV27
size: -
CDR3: CASSFHGELFF
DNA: TGTGCCAGCAGTTTCCACGGGGAGCTGTTTTTT

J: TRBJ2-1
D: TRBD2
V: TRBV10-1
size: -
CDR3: CASSSSGAGNEQFF
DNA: TGCGCCAGCAGTTCTAGCGGGGCCGGCAATGAGCAGTTCTTC

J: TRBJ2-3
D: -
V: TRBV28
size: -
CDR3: CASSLYLQGSDTQYF
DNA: TGTGCCAGCAGTTTATATTTACAGGGCTCAGATACGCAGTATTTT

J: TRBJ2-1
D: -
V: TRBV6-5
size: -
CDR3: CASSYDSSYNEQFF
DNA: TGTGCCAGCAGTTACGACAGCTCCTACAATGAGCAGTTCTTC

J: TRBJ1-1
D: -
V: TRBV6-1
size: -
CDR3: CASSELGQTNTEAFF
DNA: TGTGCCAGCAGTGAATTAGGACAGACGAACACTGAAGCTTTCTTT

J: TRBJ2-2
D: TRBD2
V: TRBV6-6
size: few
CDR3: CASRRGTSGTGELFF
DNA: TGTGCCAGCAGGAGAGGGACTAGCGGCACCGGGGAGCTGTTTTTT

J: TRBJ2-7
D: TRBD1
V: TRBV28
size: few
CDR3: CASSLRGSVEQYF
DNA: TGTGCCAGCAGTCTCAGGGGGTCAGTCGAGCAGTACTTC

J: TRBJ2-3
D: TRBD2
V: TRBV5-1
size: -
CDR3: CASSEKQRGGIDTQYF
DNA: TGCGCCAGCAGCGAAAAACAGCGGGGGGGTATAGATACGCAGTATTTT

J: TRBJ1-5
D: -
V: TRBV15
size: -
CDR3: CATSGTDSSNQPQHF
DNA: TGTGCCACCAGCGGAACTGACAGTAGCAATCAGCCCCAGCATTTT

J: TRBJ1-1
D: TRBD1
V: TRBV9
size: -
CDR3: CASSGQGGGETEAFF
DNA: TGTGCCAGCAGCGGACAGGGGGGAGGGGAGACTGAAGCTTTCTTT

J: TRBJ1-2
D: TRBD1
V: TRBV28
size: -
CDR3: CASSLPGQGGIYGYTF
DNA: TGTGCCAGCAGTTTACCCGGACAGGGGGGAATTTATGGCTACACCTTC

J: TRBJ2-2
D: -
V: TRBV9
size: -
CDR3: CASSTGQSNTGELFF
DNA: TGTGCCAGCAGTACAGGGCAGTCGAACACCGGGGAGCTGTTTTTT

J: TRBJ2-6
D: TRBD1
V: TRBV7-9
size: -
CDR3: CASSLGTGGEGANVLTF
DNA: TGTGCCAGCAGCTTGGGGACAGGGGGCGAAGGGGCCAACGTCCTGACTTTC

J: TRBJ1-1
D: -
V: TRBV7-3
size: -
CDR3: CASSTRVNTEAFF
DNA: TGTGCCAGCAGCACCCGGGTAAACACTGAAGCTTTCTTT

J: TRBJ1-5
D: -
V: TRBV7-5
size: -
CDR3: CARSLEDRAQPQHF
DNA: TGTGCCAGAAGCCTAGAGGACAGGGCTCAGCCCCAGCATTTT

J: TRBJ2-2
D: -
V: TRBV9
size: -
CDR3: CASSVPNTGELFF
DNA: TGTGCCAGCAGCGTACCAAACACCGGGGAGCTGTTTTTT

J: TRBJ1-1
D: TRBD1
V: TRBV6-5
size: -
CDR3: CASSYSTGQGATEAFF
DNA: TGTGCCAGCAGTTACTCGACGGGCCAGGGGGCGACTGAAGCTTTCTTT

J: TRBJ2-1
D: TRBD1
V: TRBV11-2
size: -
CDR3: CASSLGLGTGADEQFF
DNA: TGTGCCAGCAGCTTAGGCCTCGGGACAGGGGCAGATGAGCAGTTCTTC

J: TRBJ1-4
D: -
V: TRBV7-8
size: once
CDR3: CASSSLTNYATNEKLFF
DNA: TGTGCCAGCAGCTCCCTCACTAACTATGCAACTAATGAAAAACTGTTTTTT

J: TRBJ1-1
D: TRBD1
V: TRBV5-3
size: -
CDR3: CARSLGDRGTEAFF
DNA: TGTGCCAGAAGCTTGGGGGACAGGGGCACTGAAGCTTTCTTT

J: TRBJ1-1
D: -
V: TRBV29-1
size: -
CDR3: CSVVEGQYTEAFF
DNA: TGCAGCGTTGTGGAAGGACAGTACACTGAAGCTTTCTTT

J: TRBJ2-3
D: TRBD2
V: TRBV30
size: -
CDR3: CAWKLAGGGDTQYF
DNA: TGTGCCTGGAAACTAGCGGGAGGAGGAGATACGCAGTATTTT

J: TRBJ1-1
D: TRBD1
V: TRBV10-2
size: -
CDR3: CASTSDREAFF
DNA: TGCGCCAGCACCTCGGACAGGGAGGCTTTCTTT

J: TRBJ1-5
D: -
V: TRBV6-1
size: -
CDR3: CASSEVRGPGNQPQHF
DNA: TGTGCCAGCAGTGAAGTGCGGGGTCCCGGCAATCAGCCCCAGCATTTT

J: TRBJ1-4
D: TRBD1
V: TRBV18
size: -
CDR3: CASSPPTGGAGTNEKLFF
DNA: TGTGCCAGCTCACCACCCACAGGGGGCGCCGGGACTAATGAAAAACTGTTTTTT

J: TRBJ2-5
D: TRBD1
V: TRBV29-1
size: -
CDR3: CSVSPRAGGEETQYF
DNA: TGCAGCGTTTCACCCCGGGCAGGGGGTGAGGAGACCCAGTACTTC

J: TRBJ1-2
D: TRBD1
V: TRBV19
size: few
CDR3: CASSPGAGGDGYTF
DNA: TGTGCCAGTAGTCCGGGGGCAGGGGGCGACGGCTACACCTTC

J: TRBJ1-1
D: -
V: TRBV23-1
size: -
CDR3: CASSLSNTEAFF
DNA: TGCGCCAGCAGTCTGTCAAACACTGAAGCTTTCTTT

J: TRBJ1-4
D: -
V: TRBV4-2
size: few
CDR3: CASSKGHRLASNEKLFF
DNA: TGTGCCAGCAGCAAGGGACACCGTTTGGCCTCGAATGAAAAACTGTTTTTT

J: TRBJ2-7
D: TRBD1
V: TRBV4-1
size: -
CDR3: CASSPGTARDEQYF
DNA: TGCGCCAGCAGTCCCGGGACAGCCCGGGACGAGCAGTACTTC

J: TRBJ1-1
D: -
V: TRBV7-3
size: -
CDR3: CASGWAGGTEAFF
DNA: TGTGCCAGCGGGTGGGCCGGGGGTACTGAAGCTTTCTTT